This TCR beta chain was recorded in a study of beta chain features in type 1 diabetes. This clone was counted between two and nine times. The entirety of the isolated RNA underwent reverse transcription, so expressed TCRB transcripts were sequenced. The repertoire was sequenced with immunoSEQ multiplex PCR; TCRdb's copy has only in-frame clones and lacks some. The table has a few hundred thousand clones, roughly 13% seen once. Input material: naive CD4+ T cells from blood. The receptor was isolated from a man in his late teens or twenties in good health.

The CDR3 is CASSPKDRAPNYGYTF. The CDR3 nucleotides are TGTGCCAGCTCACCTAAGGACAGGGCGCCTAACTATGGCTACACCTTC. This chain links TRBV18 with TRBJ1-2; 8 bases are shared with TRBD1. The V segment lost 3 bases and the J segment 0 bases; nucleotides outside the gene matches: 6. The CDR3 covers 16 residues. Germline V gene data show CDR1 as KGHSH and CDR2 as LQKENI. Supplemented by reference TRBV18 and TRBJ1-2, the full variable domain reads NAGVMQNPRHLVRRRGQEARLRCSPMKGHSHVYWYRQLPEEGLKFMVYLQKENIIDESGMPKERFSAEFPKEGPSILRIQQVVRGDSAAYFCASSPKDRAPNYGYTFGSGTRLTVV.